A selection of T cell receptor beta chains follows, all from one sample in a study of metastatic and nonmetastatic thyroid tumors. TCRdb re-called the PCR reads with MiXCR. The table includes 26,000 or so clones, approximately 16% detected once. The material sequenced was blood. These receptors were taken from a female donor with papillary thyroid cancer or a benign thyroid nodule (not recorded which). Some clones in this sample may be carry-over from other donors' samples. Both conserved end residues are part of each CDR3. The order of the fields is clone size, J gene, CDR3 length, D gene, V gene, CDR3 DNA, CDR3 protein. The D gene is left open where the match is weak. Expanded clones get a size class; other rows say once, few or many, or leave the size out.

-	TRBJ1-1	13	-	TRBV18	TGTGCCAGCTCACCAAGCCGGGAGACTGAAGCTTTCTTT	CASSPSRETEAFF
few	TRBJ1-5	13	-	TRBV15	TGTGCCACCAGCAGGGTTAGCAATCAGCCCCAGCATTTT	CATSRVSNQPQHF
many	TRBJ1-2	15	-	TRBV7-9	TGTGCCAGCAGCTTATCGACAAAGGAATCCTATGGCTACACCTTC	CASSLSTKESYGYTF
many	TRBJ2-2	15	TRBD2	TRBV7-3	TGTGCCAGCAGCTTATGGGGGGGGAACACCGGGGAGCTGTTTTTT	CASSLWGGNTGELFF
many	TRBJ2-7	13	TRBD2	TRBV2	TGTGCCACTACTGGGGGGGGTCGATACGAGCAGTACTTC	CATTGGGRYEQYF
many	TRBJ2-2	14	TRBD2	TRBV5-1	TGCGCCAGCAGCCGGGGGGTGAACACCGGGGAGCTGTTTTTT	CASSRGVNTGELFF
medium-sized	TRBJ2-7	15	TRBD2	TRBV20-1	TGCAGTGCTAGAGATCCACTAGCGGGAGGCTACGAGCAGTACTTC	CSARDPLAGGYEQYF
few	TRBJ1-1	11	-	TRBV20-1	TGCAGTGCTAGAGTTAACACTGAAGCTTTCTTT	CSARVNTEAFF
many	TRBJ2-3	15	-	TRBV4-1	TGCGCCAGCAGTAAGTCGGGGACCCACGCAGATACGCAGTATTTT	CASSKSGTHADTQYF
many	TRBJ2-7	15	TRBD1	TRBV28	TGTGCCAGCAGTTTATTGGGGACAGGCCCCTACGAGCAGTACTTC	CASSLLGTGPYEQYF
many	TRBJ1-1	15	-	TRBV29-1	TGCAGCGTTGAAGGCCGGGGGAAACTGAACACTGAAGCTTTCTTT	CSVEGRGKLNTEAFF
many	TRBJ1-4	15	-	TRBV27	TGTGCCAGCAGTCCGTCCCGGGAGGCTAATGAAAAACTGTTTTTT	CASSPSREANEKLFF
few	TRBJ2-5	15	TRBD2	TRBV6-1	TGTGCCATCAGTGCGGCTGGGGGGGGTGCAGAGACCAAGTACTTC	CAISAAGGGAETKYF
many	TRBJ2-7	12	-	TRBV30	TGTGCCTGGAGTTGGGGGTCCCACGAGCAGTACTTC	CAWSWGSHEQYF
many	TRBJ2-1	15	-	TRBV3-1	TGTGCCAGCAGCCAACGCCCCCCACCGGCCAATGAGCAGTTCTTC	CASSQRPPPANEQFF
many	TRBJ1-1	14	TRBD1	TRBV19	TGTGCCAGTAAACTCGGGACAGGGGGGACTGAAGCTTTCTTT	CASKLGTGGTEAFF
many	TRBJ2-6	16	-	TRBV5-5	TGTGCCAGCAGACCTGGACGGAGCTCTGGGGCCAACGTCCTGACTTTC	CASRPGRSSGANVLTF
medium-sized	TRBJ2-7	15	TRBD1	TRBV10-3	TGTGCCATTAGTGGATCAGGACAGGGACACTACGAGCAGTACTTC	CAISGSGQGHYEQYF
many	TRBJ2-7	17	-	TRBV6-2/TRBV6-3	TGTGCCAGCAGTTACTCACCCCAACAGGGTCGAAACTACGAGCAGTACTTC	CASSYSPQQGRNYEQYF
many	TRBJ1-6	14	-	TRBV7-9	TGTGCCAGCAGCCCCCCGGGGGCCCGTCCGCCCCTCCACTTT	CASSPPGARPPLHF
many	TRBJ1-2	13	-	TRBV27	TGTGCCAGCAGTTCAATGGGATTGAAAGGCTACACCTTC	CASSSMGLKGYTF
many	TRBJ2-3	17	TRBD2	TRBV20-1	TGCAGTGCTAGAGATTTGCGGACTAGCGGGAGAGGAGATACGCAGTATTTT	CSARDLRTSGRGDTQYF
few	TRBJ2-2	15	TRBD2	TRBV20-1	TGCAGTGCTAGGGTGGGCGGGAGGTCCGCCGGGGAGCTGTTTTTT	CSARVGGRSAGELFF
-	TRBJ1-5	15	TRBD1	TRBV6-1	TGTGCCAGCATCCCGGGACAGGGGGTCAATCAGCCCCAGCATTTT	CASIPGQGVNQPQHF